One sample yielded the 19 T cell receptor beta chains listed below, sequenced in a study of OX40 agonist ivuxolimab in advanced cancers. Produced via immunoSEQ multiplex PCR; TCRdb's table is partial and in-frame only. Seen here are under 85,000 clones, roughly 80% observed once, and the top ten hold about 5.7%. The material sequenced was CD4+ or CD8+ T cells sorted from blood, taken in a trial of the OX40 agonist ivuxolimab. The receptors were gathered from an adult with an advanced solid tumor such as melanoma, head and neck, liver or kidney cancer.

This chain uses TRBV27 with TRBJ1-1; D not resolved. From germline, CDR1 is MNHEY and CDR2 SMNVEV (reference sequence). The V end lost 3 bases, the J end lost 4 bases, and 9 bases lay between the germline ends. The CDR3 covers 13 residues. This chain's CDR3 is CASSFKRVTEAFF. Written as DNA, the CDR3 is TGTGCCAGCAGTTTCAAGAGGGTCACTGAAGCTTTCTTT.

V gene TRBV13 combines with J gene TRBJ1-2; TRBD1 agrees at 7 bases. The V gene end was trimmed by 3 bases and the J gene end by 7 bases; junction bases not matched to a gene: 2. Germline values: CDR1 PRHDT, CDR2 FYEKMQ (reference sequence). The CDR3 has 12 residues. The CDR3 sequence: CASSLYRGGYTF. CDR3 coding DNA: TGTGCCAGCAGCTTGTACAGGGGTGGCTACACCTTC.

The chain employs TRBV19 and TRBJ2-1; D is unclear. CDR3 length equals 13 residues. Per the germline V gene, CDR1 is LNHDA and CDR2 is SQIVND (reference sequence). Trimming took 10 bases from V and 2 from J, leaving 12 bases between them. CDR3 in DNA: TGTGCCACCCGGACCAACGCCTACAATGAGCAGTTCTTC. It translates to CATRTNAYNEQFF.

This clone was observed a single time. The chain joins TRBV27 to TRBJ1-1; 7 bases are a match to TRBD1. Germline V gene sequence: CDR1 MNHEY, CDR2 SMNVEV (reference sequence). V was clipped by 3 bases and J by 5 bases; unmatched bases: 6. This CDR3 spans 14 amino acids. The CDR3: CASSFKGAGTEAFF. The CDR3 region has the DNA TGTGCCAGCAGTTTTAAGGGGGCTGGGACTGAAGCTTTCTTT.

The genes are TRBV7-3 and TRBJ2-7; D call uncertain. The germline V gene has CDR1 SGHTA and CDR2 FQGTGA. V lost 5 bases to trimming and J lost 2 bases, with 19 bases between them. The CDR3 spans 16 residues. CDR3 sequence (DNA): TGTGCCAGCAGCCCCAGCTATTTTCGTCTTGCCTACGAGCAGTACTTC. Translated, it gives CASSPSYFRLAYEQYF.

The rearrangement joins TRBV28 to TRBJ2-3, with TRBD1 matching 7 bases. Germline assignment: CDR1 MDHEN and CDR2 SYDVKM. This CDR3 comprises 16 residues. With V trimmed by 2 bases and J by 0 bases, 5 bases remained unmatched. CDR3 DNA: TGTGCCAGCAGTTTAACAGGGGCCCTAAGCACAGATACGCAGTATTTT. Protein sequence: CASSLTGALSTDTQYF.

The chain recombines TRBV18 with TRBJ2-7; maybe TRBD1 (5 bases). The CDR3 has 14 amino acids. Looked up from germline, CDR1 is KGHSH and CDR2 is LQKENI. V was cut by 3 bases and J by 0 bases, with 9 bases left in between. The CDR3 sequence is CASSPTVSSYEQYF. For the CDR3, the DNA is TGTGCCAGCTCACCGACAGTGTCCTCCTACGAGCAGTACTTC.

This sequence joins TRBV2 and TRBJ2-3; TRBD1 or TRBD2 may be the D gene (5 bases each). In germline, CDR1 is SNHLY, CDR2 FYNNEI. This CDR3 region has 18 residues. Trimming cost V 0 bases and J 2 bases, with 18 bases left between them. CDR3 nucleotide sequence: TGTGCCAGCAGTGAAGCATTAGGGACGAGGTCCAACACAGATACGCAGTATTTT. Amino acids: CASSEALGTRSNTDTQYF.

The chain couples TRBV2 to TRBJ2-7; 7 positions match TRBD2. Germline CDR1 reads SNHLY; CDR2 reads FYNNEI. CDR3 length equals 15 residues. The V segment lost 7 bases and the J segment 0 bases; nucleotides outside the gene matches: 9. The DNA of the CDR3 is TGTGCCAGCAACCGGCAAGCGGGGAGCTCCTACGAGCAGTACTTC. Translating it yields CASNRQAGSSYEQYF.

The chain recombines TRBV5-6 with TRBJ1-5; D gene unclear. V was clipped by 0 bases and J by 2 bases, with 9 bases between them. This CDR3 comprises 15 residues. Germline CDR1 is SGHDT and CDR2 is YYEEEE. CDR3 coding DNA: TGTGCCAGCAGCTTGGGGGTCTGGGGCAATCAGCCCCAGCATTTT. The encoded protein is CASSLGVWGNQPQHF.

This chain's CDR3 is CASSATDSYNSPLHF. CDR3 bases: TGTGCCAGCAGCGCTACAGACTCCTATAATTCACCCCTCCACTTT. The rearrangement uses TRBV7-6 and TRBJ1-6, with D unresolved. There are 15 residues in the CDR3. Trimming stripped 5 bases from V and 0 bases from J, with 8 bases between. Germline V gene data show CDR1 as SGHVS and CDR2 as FNYEAQ.

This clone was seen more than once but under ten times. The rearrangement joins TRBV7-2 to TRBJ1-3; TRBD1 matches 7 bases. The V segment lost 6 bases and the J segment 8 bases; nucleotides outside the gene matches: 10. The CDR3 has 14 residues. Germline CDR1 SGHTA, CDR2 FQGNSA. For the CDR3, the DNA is TGTGCCAGCAGACATACAGGGGAGGCTGACACCATATATTTT. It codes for CASRHTGEADTIYF.

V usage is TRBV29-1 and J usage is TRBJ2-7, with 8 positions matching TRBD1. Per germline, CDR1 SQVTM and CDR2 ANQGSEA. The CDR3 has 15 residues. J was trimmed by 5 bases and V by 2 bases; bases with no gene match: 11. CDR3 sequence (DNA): TGCAGCGTTGAAAGTAGGTCAGGGGGCCGGAACGAGCAGTACTTC. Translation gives CSVESRSGGRNEQYF.

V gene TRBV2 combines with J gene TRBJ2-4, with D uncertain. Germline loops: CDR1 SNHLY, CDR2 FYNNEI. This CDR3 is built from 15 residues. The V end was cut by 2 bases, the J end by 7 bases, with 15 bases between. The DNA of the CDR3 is TGTGCCAGCAGTGAAAGACGAAACCTCCAGAACATTCAGTACTTC. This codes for CASSERRNLQNIQYF.

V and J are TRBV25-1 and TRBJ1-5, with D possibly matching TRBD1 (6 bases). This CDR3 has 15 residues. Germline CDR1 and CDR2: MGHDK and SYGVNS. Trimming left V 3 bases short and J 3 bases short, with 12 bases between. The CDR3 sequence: CASSETGTVNQPQHF. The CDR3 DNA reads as TGTGCCAGCAGTGAGACAGGAACTGTCAATCAGCCCCAGCATTTT. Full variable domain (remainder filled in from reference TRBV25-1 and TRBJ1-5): EADIYQTPRYLVIGTGKKITLECSQTMGHDKMYWYQQDPGMELHLIHYSYGVNSTEKGDLSSESTVSRIRTEHFPLTLESARPSHTSQYLCASSETGTVNQPQHFGDGTRLSIL.

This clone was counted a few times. The CDR3: CASIAASSKGYTF. CDR3 nucleotide sequence: TGTGCCAGTATAGCGGCCTCCAGCAAGGGCTACACCTTC. The rearrangement joins TRBV19 to TRBJ1-2; unclear D gene. Trimming cost V 7 bases and J 8 bases, with 17 bases left between them. CDR3 size: 13 residues. Germline V gene lookup returns CDR1 LNHDA and CDR2 SQIVND (reference sequence).

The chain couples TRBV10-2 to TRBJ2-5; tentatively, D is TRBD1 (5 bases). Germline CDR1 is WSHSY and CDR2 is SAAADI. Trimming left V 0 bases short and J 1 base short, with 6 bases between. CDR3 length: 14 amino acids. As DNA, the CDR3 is TGCGCCAGCAGTGAGTCCAGGGCCCAAGAGACCCAGTACTTC. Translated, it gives CASSESRAQETQYF.

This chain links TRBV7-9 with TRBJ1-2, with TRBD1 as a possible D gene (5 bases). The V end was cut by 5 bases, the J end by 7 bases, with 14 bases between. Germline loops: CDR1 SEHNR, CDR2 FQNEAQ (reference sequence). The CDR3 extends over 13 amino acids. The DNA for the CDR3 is TGTGCCAGCAGCCTCCTGGGGGAAGGTGGCTACACCTTC. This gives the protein CASSLLGEGGYTF.

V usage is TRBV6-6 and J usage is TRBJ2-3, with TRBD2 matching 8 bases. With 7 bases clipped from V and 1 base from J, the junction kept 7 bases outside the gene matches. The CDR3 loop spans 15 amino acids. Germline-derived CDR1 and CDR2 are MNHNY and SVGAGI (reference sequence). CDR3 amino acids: CASNPREGGTDTQYF. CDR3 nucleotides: TGTGCCAGCAATCCCCGGGAGGGGGGCACAGATACGCAGTATTTT.